The clone carrying this T cell receptor beta chain was recorded once. This entry is derived from a study of shared clonotypes between healthy human individuals. V was clipped by 0 bases and J by 4 bases, with 10 bases between them. Germline lookup yields CDR1 SGHRS and CDR2 YFSETQ. The CDR3 runs 14 residues. Replicate PCRs run on sorted subsets employed 200 ng DNA, approximately 30,000 T cell genomes. In the original workflow: Owing to the provision of junction-only sequences devoid of quality scores by immunoSEQ, filtering differed. Some clones are missing from TCRdb's copy, which holds only in-frame ones; the method was immunoSEQ multiplex PCR. D and trimming were read from the DNA, whereas the V and J calls and clone size are those reported in that table. The table has around 2.5 million clones, over 85% seen once; the top ten hold about 0.39%.

What was sequenced was naive CD4+ T cells from PBMCs. Subset described: CD45RA+ positively selected. This TCR came from a man in his late teens or twenties in good health. Some clones in this sample may be carry-over from other donors' samples. V usage is TRBV5-1 and J usage is TRBJ1-2; a weak D match, TRBD1 (5 bases). In nucleotides, the CDR3 is TGCGCCAGCAGCTTGGTTACAGGACTCTATGGCTACACCTTC. Translating gives CASSLVTGLYGYTF. Full variable domain (rest looked up from reference TRBV5-1 and TRBJ1-2): KAGVTQTPRYLIKTRGQQVTLSCSPISGHRSVSWYQQTPGQGLQFLFEYFSETQRNKGNFPGRFSGRQFSNSRSEMNVSTLELGDSALYLCASSLVTGLYGYTFGSGTRLTVV.